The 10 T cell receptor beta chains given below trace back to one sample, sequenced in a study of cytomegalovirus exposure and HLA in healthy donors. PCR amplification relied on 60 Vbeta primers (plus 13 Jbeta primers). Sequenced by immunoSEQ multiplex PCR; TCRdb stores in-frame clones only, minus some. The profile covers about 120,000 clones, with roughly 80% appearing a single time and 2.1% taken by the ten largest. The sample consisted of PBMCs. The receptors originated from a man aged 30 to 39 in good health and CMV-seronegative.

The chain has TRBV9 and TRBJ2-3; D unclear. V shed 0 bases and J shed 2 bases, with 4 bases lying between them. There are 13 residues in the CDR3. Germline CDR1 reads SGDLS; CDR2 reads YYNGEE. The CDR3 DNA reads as TGTGCCAGCAGCGTAGCCTTCACAGATACGCAGTATTTT. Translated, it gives CASSVAFTDTQYF.

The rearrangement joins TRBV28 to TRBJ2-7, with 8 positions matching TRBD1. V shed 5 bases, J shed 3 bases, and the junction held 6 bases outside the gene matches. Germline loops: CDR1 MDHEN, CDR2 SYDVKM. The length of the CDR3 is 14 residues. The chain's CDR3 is CASSATGVNYEQYF. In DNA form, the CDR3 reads TGTGCCAGCAGTGCGACAGGGGTTAACTACGAGCAGTACTTC.

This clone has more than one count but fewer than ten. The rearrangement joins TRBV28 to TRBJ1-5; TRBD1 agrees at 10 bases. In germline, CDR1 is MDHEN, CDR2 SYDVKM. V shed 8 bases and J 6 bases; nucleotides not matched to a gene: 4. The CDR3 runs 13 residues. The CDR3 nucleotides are TGTGCCAGCTTGGACAGGGGGGGTCAGCCCCAGCATTTT. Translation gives CASLDRGGQPQHF.

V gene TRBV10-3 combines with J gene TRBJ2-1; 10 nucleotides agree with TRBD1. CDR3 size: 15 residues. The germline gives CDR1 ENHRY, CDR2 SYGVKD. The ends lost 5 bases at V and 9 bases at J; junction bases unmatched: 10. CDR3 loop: CAISRGGQGIGEQFF. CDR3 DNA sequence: TGTGCCATCAGTAGAGGGGGACAGGGGATAGGTGAGCAGTTCTTC.

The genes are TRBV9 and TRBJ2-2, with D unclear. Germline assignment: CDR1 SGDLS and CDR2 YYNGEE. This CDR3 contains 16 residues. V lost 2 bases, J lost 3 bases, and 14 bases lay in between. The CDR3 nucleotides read TGTGCCAGCAGCGTTACGCCTCGACACTACACCGGGGAGCTGTTTTTT. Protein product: CASSVTPRHYTGELFF.

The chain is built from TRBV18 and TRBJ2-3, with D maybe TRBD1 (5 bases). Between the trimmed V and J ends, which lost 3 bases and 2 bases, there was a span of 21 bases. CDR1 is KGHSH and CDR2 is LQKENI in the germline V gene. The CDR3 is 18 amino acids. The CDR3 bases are TGTGCCAGCTCACCTTACCGTTCAGGGCGTGGGGTCACAGATACGCAGTATTTT. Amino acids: CASSPYRSGRGVTDTQYF.

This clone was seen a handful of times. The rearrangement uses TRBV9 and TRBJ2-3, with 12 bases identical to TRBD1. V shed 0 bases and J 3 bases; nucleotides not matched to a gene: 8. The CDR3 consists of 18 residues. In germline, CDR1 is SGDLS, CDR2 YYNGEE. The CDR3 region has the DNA TGTGCCAGCAGCGTAGCGGGACAGGGGGCGGGTGGGACAGATACGCAGTATTTT. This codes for CASSVAGQGAGGTDTQYF.

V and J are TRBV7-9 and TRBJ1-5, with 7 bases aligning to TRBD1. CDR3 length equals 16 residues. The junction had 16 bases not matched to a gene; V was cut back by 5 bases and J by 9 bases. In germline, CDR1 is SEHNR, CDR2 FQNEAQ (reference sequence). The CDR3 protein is CASSLTTTGPAGPQHF. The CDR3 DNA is TGTGCCAGCAGCCTGACTACGACAGGGCCCGCTGGGCCCCAGCATTTT.

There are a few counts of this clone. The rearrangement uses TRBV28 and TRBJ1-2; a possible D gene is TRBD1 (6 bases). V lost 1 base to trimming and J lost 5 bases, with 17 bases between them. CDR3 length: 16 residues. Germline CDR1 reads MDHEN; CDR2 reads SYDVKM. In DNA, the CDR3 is TGTGCCAGCAGTTTATCCCCAAGACAGGTCTCTTATGGCTACACCTTC. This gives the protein CASSLSPRQVSYGYTF.

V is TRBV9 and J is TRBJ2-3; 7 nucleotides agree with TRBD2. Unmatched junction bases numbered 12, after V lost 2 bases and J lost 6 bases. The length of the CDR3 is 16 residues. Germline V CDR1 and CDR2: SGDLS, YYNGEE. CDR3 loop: CASSVLSGVGRDTQYF. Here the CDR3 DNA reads TGTGCCAGCAGCGTTTTGAGCGGGGTAGGACGGGATACGCAGTATTTT.